This T cell receptor (beta chain) was found in a study of T cells after posttransplantation cyclophosphamide. Study-wide results and limits: Donor CD8+ memory clones often dominated recipient blood repertoires at later times. Tissue-infiltrating T cells from skin or gut overlapped little with blood T cells. Recipient CMV seropositivity and CMV reactivation strongly tracked TRB clonality.

This clone was recorded many times. Antigen unknown. CDR1 and CDR2 from the germline V gene are KGHSH and LQKENI. This CDR3 spans 15 amino acids. Between the trimmed V and J ends, which lost 6 bases and 3 bases, there was a span of 18 bases. Method: immunoSEQ multiplex PCR; TCRdb's copy keeps in-frame clones and lacks some. This sample comprises about 12,000 clones, none seen once only. Sequenced sample: PBMCs. V gene TRBV18 combines with J gene TRBJ2-7, with TRBD1 as a possible D gene (5 bases). This clonotype was sampled from a woman between 40 and 50 years old in good health, CMV-negative, and a related stem cell transplant donor. As DNA, the CDR3 is TGTGCCAGCTCTCTTACAGGTGGTGGGTTCTACGAGCAGTACTTC. Protein: CASSLTGGGFYEQYF.